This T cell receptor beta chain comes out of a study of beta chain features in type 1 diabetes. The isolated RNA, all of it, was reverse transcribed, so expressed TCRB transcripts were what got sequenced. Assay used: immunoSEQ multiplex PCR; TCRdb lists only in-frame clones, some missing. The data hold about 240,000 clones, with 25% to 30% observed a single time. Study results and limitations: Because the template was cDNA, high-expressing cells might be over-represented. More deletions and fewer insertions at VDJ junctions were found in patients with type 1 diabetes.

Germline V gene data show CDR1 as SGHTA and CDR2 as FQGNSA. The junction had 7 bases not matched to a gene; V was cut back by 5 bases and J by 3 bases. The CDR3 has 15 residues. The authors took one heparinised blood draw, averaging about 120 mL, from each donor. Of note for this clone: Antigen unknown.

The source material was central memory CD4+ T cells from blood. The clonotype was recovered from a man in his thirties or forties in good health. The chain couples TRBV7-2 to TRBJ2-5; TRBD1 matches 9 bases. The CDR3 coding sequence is TGTGCCAGCAGCGTCACCGGGACAGGGAAAGAGACCCAGTACTTC. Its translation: CASSVTGTGKETQYF.